Shown below are 9 T cell receptor beta chains from a single sample sequenced in a study of T cell responses to AZD1222 COVID-19 vaccine. Some clones are missing from TCRdb's copy, which holds only in-frame ones; the method was immunoSEQ multiplex PCR. The sample contains roughly 97,000 clones, roughly 90% of which appear only once. The input for sequencing was peripheral blood, taken on day 0 of AZD1222 vaccination. The receptors originated from an adult in good health.

This chain links TRBV9 with TRBJ2-1; TRBD2 matches at 14 bases. CDR1 SGDLS and CDR2 YYNGEE come from the germline V gene. The CDR3 extends over 15 amino acids. V gave up 3 bases and J gave up 10 bases; unmatched junction bases: 6. As DNA, the CDR3 is TGTGCCAGCAGCGAGACTAGCGGGGGGGCTGGGGAGCAGTTCTTC. Its translation: CASSETSGGAGEQFF.

The gene calls are TRBV11-3 and TRBJ2-7; D gene uncertain. Germline CDR1 SGHNT, CDR2 YENEEA. There are 13 residues in the CDR3. Trimming took 5 bases from V and 3 from J, leaving 11 bases between them. The chain's CDR3 is CASSPDGRYEQYF. CDR3 DNA sequence: TGTGCCAGCAGCCCGGACGGGCGCTACGAGCAGTACTTC.

This chain joins TRBV18 and TRBJ2-1; a possible D gene is TRBD1 (5 bases). The CDR3 consists of 13 residues. Deletions cut 2 bases from V and 8 bases from J, with 10 bases between. Germline V gives CDR1 KGHSH, CDR2 LQKENI. CDR3 sequence (DNA): TGTGCCAGCTCACCAAAGGTAGGGGATGAGCAGTTCTTC. Protein sequence: CASSPKVGDEQFF. Full variable domain (missing parts from reference TRBV18 and TRBJ2-1): NAGVMQNPRHLVRRRGQEARLRCSPMKGHSHVYWYRQLPEEGLKFMVYLQKENIIDESGMPKERFSAEFPKEGPSILRIQQVVRGDSAAYFCASSPKVGDEQFFGPGTRLTVL.

The chain recombines TRBV7-2 with TRBJ2-1; D gene uncertain. The CDR3 covers 15 residues. Trimming removed 1 base at V and 0 bases at J, with 7 bases between. CDR1 SGHTA and CDR2 FQGNSA come from the germline V gene. CDR3 protein: CASSLGPNSYNEQFF. The CDR3 DNA reads TGTGCCAGCAGCTTAGGACCGAACTCCTACAATGAGCAGTTCTTC.

The chain combines TRBV11-2 with TRBJ2-6; 7 bases match TRBD1. Germline CDR1 and CDR2: SGHAT and FQNNGV. This CDR3 contains 17 residues. Unmatched junction bases numbered 10, after V lost 6 bases and J lost 2 bases. CDR3: CASSKTGDRTGANVLTF. CDR3 in DNA: TGTGCCAGCAGTAAAACAGGGGACCGAACTGGGGCCAACGTCCTGACTTTC.

The chain is built from TRBV30 and TRBJ1-4, with D unresolved. Germline V gene sequence: CDR1 GTSNPN, CDR2 SVGIG (reference sequence). V was trimmed by 3 bases and J by 4 bases, leaving 6 bases between them. CDR3 length: 12 amino acids. Here the CDR3 DNA reads TGTGCCTGGAGACCGTATAATGAAAAACTGTTTTTT. Protein product: CAWRPYNEKLFF.

In DNA form, the CDR3 reads TGTGCCAGCAGCCAGGGTCCGTCCCGTACGTACGAGCAGTACTTC. Translation gives CASSQGPSRTYEQYF. The chain recombines TRBV3-1 (or the pseudogene TRBV3-2) with TRBJ2-7; D ambiguous. The germline gives CDR1 LGHDT, CDR2 YNNKEL (reference sequence). CDR3 size: 15 residues. The V gene lost 3 bases and the J gene lost 4 bases, with 16 bases spanning the gap.

The genes are TRBV5-1 and TRBJ2-7; D perhaps matches TRBD2 (6 bases). Germline CDR1 reads SGHRS; CDR2 reads YFSETQ. Between the trimmed V and J ends, which lost 4 bases and 3 bases, there was a span of 11 bases. The CDR3 runs to 13 residues. DNA for the CDR3: TGCGCCAGCAGCCGGGACTTTGTCTACGAGCAGTACTTC. Its protein is CASSRDFVYEQYF.

The V and J genes are TRBV3-1 (or the pseudogene TRBV3-2) and TRBJ2-7; D is possibly TRBD1 (5 bases). Germline V gene sequence: CDR1 LGHDT, CDR2 YNNKEL (reference sequence). With 10 bases removed from V and 5 bases from J, the gap between germline ends came to 15 bases. The CDR3 loop spans 12 amino acids. In DNA form, the CDR3 reads TGTGCCATCCGAAACAGGCAAAACGAGCAGTACTTC. Translation gives CAIRNRQNEQYF.